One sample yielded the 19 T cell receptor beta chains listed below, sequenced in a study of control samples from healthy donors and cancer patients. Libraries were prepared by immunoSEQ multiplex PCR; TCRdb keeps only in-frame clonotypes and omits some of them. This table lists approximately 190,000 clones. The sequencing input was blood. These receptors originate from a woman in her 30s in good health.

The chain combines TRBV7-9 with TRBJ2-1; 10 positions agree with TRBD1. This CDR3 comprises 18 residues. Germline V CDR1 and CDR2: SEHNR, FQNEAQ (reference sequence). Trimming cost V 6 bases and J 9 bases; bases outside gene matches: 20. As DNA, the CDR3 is TGTGCCAGCAGACCCTCCCTCCGGGGACAGGGGTATCTTAGTGAGCAGTTCTTC. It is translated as CASRPSLRGQGYLSEQFF.

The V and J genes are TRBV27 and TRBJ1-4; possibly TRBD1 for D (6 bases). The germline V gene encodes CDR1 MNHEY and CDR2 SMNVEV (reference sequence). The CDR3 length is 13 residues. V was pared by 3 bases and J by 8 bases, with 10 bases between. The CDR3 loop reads CASSFSGVEKLFF. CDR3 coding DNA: TGTGCCAGCAGTTTTTCAGGGGTCGAAAAACTGTTTTTT.

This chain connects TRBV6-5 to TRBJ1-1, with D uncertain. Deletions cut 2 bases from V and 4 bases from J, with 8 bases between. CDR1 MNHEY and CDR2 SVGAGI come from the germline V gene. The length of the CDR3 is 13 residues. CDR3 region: CASSYLTSTEAFF. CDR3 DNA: TGTGCCAGCAGTTACCTAACGTCCACTGAAGCTTTCTTT.

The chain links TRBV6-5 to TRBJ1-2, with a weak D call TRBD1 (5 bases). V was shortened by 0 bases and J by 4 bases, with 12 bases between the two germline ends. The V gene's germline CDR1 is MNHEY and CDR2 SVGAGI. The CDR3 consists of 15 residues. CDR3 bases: TGTGCCAGCAGTTACTCGGGACGGTTGATCTATGGCTACACCTTC. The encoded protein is CASSYSGRLIYGYTF.

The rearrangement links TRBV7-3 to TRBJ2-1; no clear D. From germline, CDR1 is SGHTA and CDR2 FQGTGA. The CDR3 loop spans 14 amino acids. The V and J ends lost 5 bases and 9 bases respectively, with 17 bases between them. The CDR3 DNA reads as TGTGCCAGCAGCCCCGGTGGTAGCAGGCGTGAGCAGTTCTTC. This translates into CASSPGGSRREQFF. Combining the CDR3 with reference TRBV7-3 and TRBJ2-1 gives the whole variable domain GAGVSQTPSNKVTEKGKYVELRCDPISGHTALYWYRQSLGQGPEFLIYFQGTGAADDSGLPNDRFFAVRPEGSVSTLKIQRTERGDSAVYLCASSPGGSRREQFFGPGTRLTVL.

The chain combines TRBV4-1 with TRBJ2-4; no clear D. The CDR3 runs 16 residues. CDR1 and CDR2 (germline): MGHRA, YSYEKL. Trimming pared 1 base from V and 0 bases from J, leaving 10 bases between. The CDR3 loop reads CASSQVHSLAKNIQYF. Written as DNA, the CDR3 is TGCGCCAGCAGCCAAGTTCACAGTCTAGCCAAAAACATTCAGTACTTC.

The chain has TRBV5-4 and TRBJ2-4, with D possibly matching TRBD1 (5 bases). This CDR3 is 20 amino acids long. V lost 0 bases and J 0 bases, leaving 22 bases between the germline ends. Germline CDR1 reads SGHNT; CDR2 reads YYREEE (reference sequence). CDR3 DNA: TGTGCCAGCAGCTTGGGGGGCCTTAGTATGGACCGATTAGCCAAAAACATTCAGTACTTC. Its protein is CASSLGGLSMDRLAKNIQYF.

CDR3 DNA: TGTGCCAGCAGTGCGCGGGGGGGCGTGGATGAGCAGTTCTTC. Encoded protein: CASSARGGVDEQFF. This chain connects TRBV2 to TRBJ2-1; 9 bases line up with TRBD2. This CDR3 has 14 residues. Germline loops: CDR1 SNHLY, CDR2 FYNNEI. The J segment lost 8 bases and the V segment lost 4 bases, leaving 6 bases of the junction unmatched. The full variable domain, with the rest looked up from reference TRBV2 and TRBJ2-1, is EPEVTQTPSHQVTQMGQEVILRCVPISNHLYFYWYRQILGQKVEFLVSFYNNEISEKSEIFDDQFSVERPDGSNFTLKIRSTKLEDSAMYFCASSARGGVDEQFFGPGTRLTVL.

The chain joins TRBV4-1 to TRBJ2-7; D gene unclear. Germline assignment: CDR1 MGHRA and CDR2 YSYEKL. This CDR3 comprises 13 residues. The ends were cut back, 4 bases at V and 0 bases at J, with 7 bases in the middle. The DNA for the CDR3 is TGCGCCAGCAGCCTCCGGAGCTCCTACGAGCAGTACTTC. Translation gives CASSLRSSYEQYF.

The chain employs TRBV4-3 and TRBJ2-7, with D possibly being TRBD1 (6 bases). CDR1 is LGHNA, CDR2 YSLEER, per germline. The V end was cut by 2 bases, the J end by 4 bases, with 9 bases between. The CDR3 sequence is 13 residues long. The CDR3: CASSQIQGYEQYF. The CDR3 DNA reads TGCGCCAGCAGCCAAATTCAGGGGTACGAGCAGTACTTC.

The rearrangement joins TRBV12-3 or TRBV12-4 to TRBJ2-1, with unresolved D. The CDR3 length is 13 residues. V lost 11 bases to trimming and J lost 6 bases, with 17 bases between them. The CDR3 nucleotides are TGTGCCTCCTCGGACCTCGTAGCCAATGAGCAGTTCTTC. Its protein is CASSDLVANEQFF.

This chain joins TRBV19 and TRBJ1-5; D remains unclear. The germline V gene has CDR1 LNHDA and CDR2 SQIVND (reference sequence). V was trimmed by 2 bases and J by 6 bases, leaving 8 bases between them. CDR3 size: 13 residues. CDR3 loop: CASSILSSQPQHF. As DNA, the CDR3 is TGTGCCAGTAGTATACTCTCAAGTCAGCCCCAGCATTTT.

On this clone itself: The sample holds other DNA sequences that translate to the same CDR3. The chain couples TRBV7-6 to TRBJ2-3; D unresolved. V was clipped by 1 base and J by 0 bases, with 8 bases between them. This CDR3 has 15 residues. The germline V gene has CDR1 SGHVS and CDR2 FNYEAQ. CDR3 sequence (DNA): TGTGCCAGCAGCTTAGGAGGTTTTAGCACAGATACGCAGTATTTT. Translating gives CASSLGGFSTDTQYF.

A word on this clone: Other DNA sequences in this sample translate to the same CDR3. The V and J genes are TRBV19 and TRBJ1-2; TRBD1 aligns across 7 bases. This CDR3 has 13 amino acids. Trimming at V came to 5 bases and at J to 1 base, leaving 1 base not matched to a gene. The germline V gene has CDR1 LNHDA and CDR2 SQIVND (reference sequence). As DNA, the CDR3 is TGTGCCAGTAGTCGACAGGGTAACTATGGCTACACCTTC. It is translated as CASSRQGNYGYTF.

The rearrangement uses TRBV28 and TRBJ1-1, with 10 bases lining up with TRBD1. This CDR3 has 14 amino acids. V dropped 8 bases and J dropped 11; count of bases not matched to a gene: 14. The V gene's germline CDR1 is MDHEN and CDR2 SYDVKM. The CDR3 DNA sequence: TGTGCCAGCGTATCTGGGACAGGGGTCGGGTCGGCTTTCTTT. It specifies CASVSGTGVGSAFF.

The CDR3 bases are TGTGCCTCCTCCCGACTAGCGGGGAGAAAAGAGACCCAGTACTTC. Residues: CASSRLAGRKETQYF. The genes are TRBV25-1 and TRBJ2-5, with 11 bases lining up with TRBD2. The CDR3 spans 15 residues. The V gene end was trimmed by 11 bases and the J gene end by 3 bases; junction bases not matched to a gene: 11. CDR1 and CDR2 from the germline V gene are MGHDK and SYGVNS. The whole variable domain, remainder taken from reference TRBV25-1 and TRBJ2-5, is EADIYQTPRYLVIGTGKKITLECSQTMGHDKMYWYQQDPGMELHLIHYSYGVNSTEKGDLSSESTVSRIRTEHFPLTLESARPSHTSQYLCASSRLAGRKETQYFGPGTRLLVL.

CDR3 amino acids: CASRPGVTEAFF. The DNA of the CDR3 is TGTGCCAGCAGACCCGGGGTCACTGAAGCTTTCTTT. The rearrangement uses TRBV28 and TRBJ1-1; unclear D gene. V was pared by 6 bases and J by 4 bases, with 9 bases between. This CDR3 region has 12 residues. Germline V CDR1 and CDR2: MDHEN, SYDVKM.

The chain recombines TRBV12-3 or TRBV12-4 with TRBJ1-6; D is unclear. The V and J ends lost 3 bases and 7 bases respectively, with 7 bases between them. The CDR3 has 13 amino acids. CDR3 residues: CASSFPVNSPLHF. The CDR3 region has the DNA TGTGCCAGCAGTTTCCCTGTAAATTCACCCCTCCACTTT.

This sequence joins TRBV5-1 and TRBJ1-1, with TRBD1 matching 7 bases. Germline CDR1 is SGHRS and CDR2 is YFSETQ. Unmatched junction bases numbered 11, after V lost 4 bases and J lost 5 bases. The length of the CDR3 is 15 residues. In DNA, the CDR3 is TGCGCCAGCAGCCAGCAGACAGGGAGGGAGACTGAAGCTTTCTTT. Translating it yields CASSQQTGRETEAFF.